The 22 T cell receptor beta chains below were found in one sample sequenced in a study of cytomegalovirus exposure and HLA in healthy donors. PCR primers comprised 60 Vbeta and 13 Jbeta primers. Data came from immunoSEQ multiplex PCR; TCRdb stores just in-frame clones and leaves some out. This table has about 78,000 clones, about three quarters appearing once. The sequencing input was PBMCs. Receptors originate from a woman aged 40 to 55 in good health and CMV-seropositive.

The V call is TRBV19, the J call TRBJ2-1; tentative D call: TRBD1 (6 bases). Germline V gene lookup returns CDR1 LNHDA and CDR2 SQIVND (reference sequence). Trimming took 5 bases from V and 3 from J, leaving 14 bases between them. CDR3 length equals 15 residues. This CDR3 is CASSPNRAGYNEQFF. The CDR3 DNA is TGTGCCAGTAGTCCGAACAGGGCGGGCTACAATGAGCAGTTCTTC.

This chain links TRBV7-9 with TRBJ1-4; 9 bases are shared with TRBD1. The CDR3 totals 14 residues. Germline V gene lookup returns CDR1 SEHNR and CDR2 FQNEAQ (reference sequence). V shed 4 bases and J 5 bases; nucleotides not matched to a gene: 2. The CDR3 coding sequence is TGTGCCAGCAGCTCGACAGGGGGGAATGAAAAACTGTTTTTT. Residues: CASSSTGGNEKLFF.

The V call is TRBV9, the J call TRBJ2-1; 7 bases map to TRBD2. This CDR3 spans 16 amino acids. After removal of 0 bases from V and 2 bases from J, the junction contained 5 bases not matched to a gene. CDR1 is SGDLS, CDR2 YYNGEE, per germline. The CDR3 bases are TGTGCCAGCAGCGTAGGGGGGGGAGCGACCTACAATGAGCAGTTCTTC. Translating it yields CASSVGGGATYNEQFF.

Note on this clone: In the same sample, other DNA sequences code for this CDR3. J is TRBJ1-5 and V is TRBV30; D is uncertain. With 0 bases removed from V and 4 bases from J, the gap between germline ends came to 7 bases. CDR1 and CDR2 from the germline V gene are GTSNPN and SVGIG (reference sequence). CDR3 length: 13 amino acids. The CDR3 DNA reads TGTGCCTGGAGTGTACGGGGAAATCAGCCCCAGCATTTT. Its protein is CAWSVRGNQPQHF.

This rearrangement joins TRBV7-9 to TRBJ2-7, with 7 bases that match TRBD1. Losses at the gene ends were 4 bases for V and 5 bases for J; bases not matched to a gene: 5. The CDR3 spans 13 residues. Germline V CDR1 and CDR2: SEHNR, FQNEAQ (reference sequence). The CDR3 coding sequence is TGTGCCAGCAGCTCGCAGACAGGGAACGAGCAGTACTTC. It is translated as CASSSQTGNEQYF.

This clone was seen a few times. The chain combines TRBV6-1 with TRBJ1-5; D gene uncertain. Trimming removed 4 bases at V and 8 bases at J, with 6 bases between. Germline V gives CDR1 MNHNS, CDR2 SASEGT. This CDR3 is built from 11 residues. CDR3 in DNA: TGTGCCAGCAGTGGAGAAGAGCCCCAGCATTTT. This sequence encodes CASSGEEPQHF.

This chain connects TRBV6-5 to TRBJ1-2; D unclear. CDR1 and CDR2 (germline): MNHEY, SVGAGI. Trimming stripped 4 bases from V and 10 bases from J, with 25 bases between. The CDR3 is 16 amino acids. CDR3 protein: CASSSFLSGKQRLYTF. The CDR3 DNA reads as TGTGCCAGCAGTTCCTTTCTCTCCGGGAAACAGAGGCTCTACACCTTC.

The CDR3 DNA reads as TGTGCCAGCAGCGTTACTAGCGGGGGAGGATTGAATGAGCAGTTCTTC. This sequence encodes CASSVTSGGGLNEQFF. The chain recombines TRBV6-4 with TRBJ2-1, with TRBD2 matching 11 bases. Germline V gives CDR1 MRHNA, CDR2 SNTAGT. The junction had 11 bases not matched to a gene; V was cut back by 6 bases and J by 7 bases. This CDR3 is 16 amino acids long.

The CDR3 protein is CASKDRGGPTEKLFF. DNA for the CDR3: TGTGCCAGTAAGGACCGAGGAGGGCCGACCGAAAAACTGTTTTTT. This chain joins TRBV19 and TRBJ1-4, with unresolved D. This CDR3 has 15 amino acids. Trimming stripped 7 bases from V and 8 bases from J, with 20 bases between. CDR1 and CDR2 from the germline V gene are LNHDA and SQIVND (reference sequence).

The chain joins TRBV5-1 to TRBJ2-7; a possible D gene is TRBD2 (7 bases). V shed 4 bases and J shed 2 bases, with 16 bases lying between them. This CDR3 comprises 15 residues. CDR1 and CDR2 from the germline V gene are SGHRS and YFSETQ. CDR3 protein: CASSHQGGGTYEQYF. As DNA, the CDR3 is TGCGCCAGCAGCCACCAGGGAGGGGGGACCTACGAGCAGTACTTC.

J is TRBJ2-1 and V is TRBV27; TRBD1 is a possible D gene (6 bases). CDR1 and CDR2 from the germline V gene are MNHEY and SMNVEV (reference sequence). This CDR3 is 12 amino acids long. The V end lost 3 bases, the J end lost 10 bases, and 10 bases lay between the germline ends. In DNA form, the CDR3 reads TGTGCCAGCAGTTTTCAAGGGGGAGAGCAGTTCTTC. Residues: CASSFQGGEQFF.

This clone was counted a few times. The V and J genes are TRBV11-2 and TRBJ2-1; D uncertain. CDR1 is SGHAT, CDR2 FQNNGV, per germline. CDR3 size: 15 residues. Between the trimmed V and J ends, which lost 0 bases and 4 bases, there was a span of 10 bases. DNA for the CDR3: TGTGCCAGCAGCTTAGAAGATGCTAGGTACAATGAGCAGTTCTTC. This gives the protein CASSLEDARYNEQFF.

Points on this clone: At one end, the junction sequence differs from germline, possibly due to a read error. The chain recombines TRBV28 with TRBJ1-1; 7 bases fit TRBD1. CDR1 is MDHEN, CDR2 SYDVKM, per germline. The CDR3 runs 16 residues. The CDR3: CASSRDPGGRNPEAFF. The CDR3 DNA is TGTGCCAGCAGTCGTGATCCAGGGGGTAGGAACCCTGAAGCTTTCTTT.

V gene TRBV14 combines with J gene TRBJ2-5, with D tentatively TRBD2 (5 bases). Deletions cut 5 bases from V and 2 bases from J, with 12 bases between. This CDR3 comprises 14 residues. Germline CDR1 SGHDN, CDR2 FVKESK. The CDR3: CASSEVANQETQYF. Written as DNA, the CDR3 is TGTGCCAGCAGCGAGGTAGCGAATCAAGAGACCCAGTACTTC.

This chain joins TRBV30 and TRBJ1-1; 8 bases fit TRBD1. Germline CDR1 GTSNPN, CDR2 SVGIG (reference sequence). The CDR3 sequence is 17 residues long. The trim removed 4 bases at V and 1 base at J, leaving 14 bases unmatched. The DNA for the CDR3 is TGTGCCTGGACCCCAATCCGGGACAGGAGGTGGAACACTGAAGCTTTCTTT. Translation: CAWTPIRDRRWNTEAFF. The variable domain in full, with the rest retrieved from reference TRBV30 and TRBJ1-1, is SQTIHQWPATLVQPVGSPLSLECTVEGTSNPNLYWYRQAAGRGLQLLFYSVGIGQISSEVPQNLSASRPQDRQFILSSKKLLLSDSGFYLCAWTPIRDRRWNTEAFFGQGTRLTVV.

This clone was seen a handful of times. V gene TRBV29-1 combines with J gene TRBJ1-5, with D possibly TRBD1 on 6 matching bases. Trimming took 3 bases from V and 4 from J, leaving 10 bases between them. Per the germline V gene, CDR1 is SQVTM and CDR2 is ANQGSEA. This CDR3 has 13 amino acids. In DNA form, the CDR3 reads TGCAGCGTTGAGACAGGAGAGAATCAGCCCCAGCATTTT. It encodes CSVETGENQPQHF.

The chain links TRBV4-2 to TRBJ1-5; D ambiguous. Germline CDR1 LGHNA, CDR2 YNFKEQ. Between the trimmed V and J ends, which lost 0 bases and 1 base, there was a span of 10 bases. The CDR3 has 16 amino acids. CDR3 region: CASSQDLQASNQPQHF. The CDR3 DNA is TGTGCCAGCAGCCAAGATCTGCAGGCAAGCAATCAGCCCCAGCATTTT.

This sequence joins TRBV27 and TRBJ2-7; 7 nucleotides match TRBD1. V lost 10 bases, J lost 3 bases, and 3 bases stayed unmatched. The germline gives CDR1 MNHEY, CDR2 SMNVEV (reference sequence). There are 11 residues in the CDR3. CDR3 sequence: CATGQVYEQYF. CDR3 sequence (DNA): TGTGCCACAGGACAGGTCTACGAGCAGTACTTC.

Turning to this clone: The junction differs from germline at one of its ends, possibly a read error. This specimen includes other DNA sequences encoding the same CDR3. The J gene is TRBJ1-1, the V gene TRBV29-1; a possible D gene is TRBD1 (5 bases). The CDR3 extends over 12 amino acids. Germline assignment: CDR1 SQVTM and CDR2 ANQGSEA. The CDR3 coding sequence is TGTAGCGTTGATAGGCAGGGTTCTGAAGCTTTCTTT. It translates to CSVDRQGSEAFF.

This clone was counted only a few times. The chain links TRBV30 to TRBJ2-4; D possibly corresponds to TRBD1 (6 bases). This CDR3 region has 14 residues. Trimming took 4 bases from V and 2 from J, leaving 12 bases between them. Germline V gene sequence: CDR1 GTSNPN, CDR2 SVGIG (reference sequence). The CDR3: CAWTGWDTKNIQYF. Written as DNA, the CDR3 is TGTGCCTGGACAGGGTGGGACACCAAAAACATTCAGTACTTC. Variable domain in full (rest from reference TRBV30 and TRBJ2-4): SQTIHQWPATLVQPVGSPLSLECTVEGTSNPNLYWYRQAAGRGLQLLFYSVGIGQISSEVPQNLSASRPQDRQFILSSKKLLLSDSGFYLCAWTGWDTKNIQYFGAGTRLSVL.

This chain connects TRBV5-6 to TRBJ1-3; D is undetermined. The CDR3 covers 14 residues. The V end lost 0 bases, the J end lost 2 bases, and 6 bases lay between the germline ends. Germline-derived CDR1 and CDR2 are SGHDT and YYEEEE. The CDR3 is CASSLASTGNTIYF. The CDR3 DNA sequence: TGTGCCAGCAGCTTGGCATCCACTGGAAACACCATATATTTT.

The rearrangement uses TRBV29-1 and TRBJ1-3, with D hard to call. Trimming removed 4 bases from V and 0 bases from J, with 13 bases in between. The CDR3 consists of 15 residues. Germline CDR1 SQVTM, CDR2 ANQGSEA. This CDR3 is CSVVLAASSGNTIYF. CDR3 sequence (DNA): TGCAGCGTTGTGTTGGCGGCGAGCTCTGGAAACACCATATATTTT.